The 20 T cell receptor beta chains below come from one sample, sequenced in a study of early T cells in non-severe SARS-CoV-2 infection. TCRdb re-called the 5' RACE reads through MiXCR, storing one row per CDR3 protein. The table includes tens of thousands of distinct CDR3 sequences, more than 13% detected once. Sample: whole blood. These TCRs come from an adult who was a healthcare worker with PCR-confirmed SARS-CoV-2 infection or an uninfected control (not recorded which).

Ten or more counts support this clonotype. The chain carries TRBV5-1 and TRBJ2-5, with D hard to call. Germline lookup yields CDR1 SGHRS and CDR2 YFSETQ. Trimming stripped 5 bases from V and 5 bases from J, with 7 bases between. The CDR3 covers 11 residues. Here the CDR3 DNA reads TGCGCCAGCAGGCTACGGGAGACCCAGTACTTC. Its protein product is CASRLRETQYF. Filled out from reference TRBV5-1 and TRBJ2-5, the complete variable domain reads KAGVTQTPRYLIKTRGQQVTLSCSPISGHRSVSWYQQTPGQGLQFLFEYFSETQRNKGNFPGRFSGRQFSNSRSEMNVSTLELGDSALYLCASRLRETQYFGPGTRLLVL.

The chain employs TRBV6-5 and TRBJ1-2, with D uncertain. Germline CDR1 and CDR2: MNHEY and SVGAGI. This CDR3 has 13 residues. Trimming cost V 5 bases and J 3 bases, with 10 bases left between them. The CDR3 reads CASSQDPYYGYTF. CDR3 sequence (DNA): TGTGCCAGCAGTCAGGACCCCTACTATGGCTACACCTTC.

This clonotype was found a few times. The rearrangement uses TRBV6-1 and TRBJ1-5; D gene unclear. Germline lookup yields CDR1 MNHNS and CDR2 SASEGT. Trimming left V 11 bases short and J 0 bases short, with 17 bases between. The CDR3 contains 15 residues. The DNA of the CDR3 is TGTGCCGTACCTCGGACGGAATATAGCAATCAGCCCCAGCATTTT. It yields the protein CAVPRTEYSNQPQHF.

This clonotype turned up a few times. The chain has TRBV11-3 and TRBJ2-1, with unresolved D. V was trimmed by 1 base and J by 6 bases, leaving 4 bases between them. Germline V gene sequence: CDR1 SGHNT, CDR2 YENEEA. This CDR3 is 12 amino acids long. The CDR3 is CASSLGFNEQFF. CDR3 coding DNA: TGTGCCAGCAGCTTAGGGTTCAATGAGCAGTTCTTC. The complete variable domain, with remaining parts taken from reference TRBV11-3 and TRBJ2-1, reads EAGVVQSPRYKIIEKKQPVAFWCNPISGHNTLYWYLQNLGQGPELLIRYENEEAVDDSQLPKDRFSAERLKGVDSTLKIQPAELGDSAVYLCASSLGFNEQFFGPGTRLTVL.

The chain employs TRBV3-1 and TRBJ1-4; D is unresolved. The CDR3 has 11 residues. Germline values: CDR1 LGHDT, CDR2 YNNKEL (reference sequence). Trimming left V 0 bases short and J 10 bases short, with 3 bases between. The CDR3 is CASSQEAKLFF. Written as DNA, the CDR3 is TGTGCCAGCAGCCAAGAGGCAAAACTGTTTTTT.

A few counts support this clonotype. The chain couples TRBV15 to TRBJ2-3; TRBD1 is a possible D gene (5 bases). Germline CDR1 and CDR2: LNHNV and YYDKDF (reference sequence). V was shortened by 1 base and J by 1 base, with 15 bases between the two germline ends. The CDR3 has 17 residues. The CDR3 nucleotides read TGTGCCACCAGCAGAGTGGGGCCCCCACGGGGCACAGATACGCAGTATTTT. Translated, it gives CATSRVGPPRGTDTQYF.

J is TRBJ1-2 and V is TRBV20-1; a weak D match, TRBD1 (6 bases). Per the germline V gene, CDR1 is DFQATT and CDR2 is SNEGSKA (reference sequence). This CDR3 comprises 14 residues. Trimming removed 6 bases from V and 4 bases from J, with 18 bases in between. Here the CDR3 reads CSALGGQIIYGYTF. The CDR3, as DNA: TGCAGTGCACTAGGCGGACAGATAATCTATGGCTACACCTTC.

This clonotype was seen at least ten times. The chain carries TRBV4-1 and TRBJ2-7, with 8 bases lining up with TRBD1. With 5 bases clipped from V and 6 bases from J, the junction kept 12 bases outside the gene matches. Per germline, CDR1 MGHRA and CDR2 YSYEKL. The CDR3 length is 15 residues. CDR3 nucleotides: TGCGCCAGCAGCGCCAGCCCAGGGGGCGAGCTCGAGCAGTACTTC. It yields the protein CASSASPGGELEQYF.

Concerning this clonotype itself: Likely a read error: the CDR3 ends without its conserved phenylalanine or tryptophan. V is TRBV6-1 and J is TRBJ1-3; 8 bases map to TRBD1. The CDR3 extends over 16 amino acids. V was clipped by 2 bases and J by 2 bases; unmatched bases: 5. Germline CDR1 is MNHNS and CDR2 is SASEGT. CDR3 nucleotides: TGTGCCAGCAGTGAACTCGTGACAGGGGCTGGAAACACCATATATTTA. This sequence encodes CASSELVTGAGNTIYL.

This clonotype was observed at least ten times. This chain joins TRBV29-1 and TRBJ2-5; the D is unclear. The CDR3 consists of 13 residues. V was cut by 6 bases and J by 5 bases, with 16 bases left in between. Germline V gives CDR1 SQVTM, CDR2 ANQGSEA. Written as DNA, the CDR3 is TGCAGCGTGGTGGCCAACTTGGGGGAGACCCAGTACTTC. This translates into CSVVANLGETQYF.

This clonotype occurred many times. The chain carries TRBV5-1 and TRBJ2-3; unclear D gene. The CDR3 has 12 residues. Germline V gene lookup returns CDR1 SGHRS and CDR2 YFSETQ. V was cut by 0 bases and J by 5 bases, with 4 bases left in between. CDR3 sequence: CASSLAGDTQYF. As DNA, the CDR3 is TGCGCCAGCAGCTTGGCAGGAGATACGCAGTATTTT.

The V and J genes are TRBV5-4 and TRBJ2-2; 10 nucleotides match TRBD1. Unmatched junction bases numbered 8, after V lost 0 bases and J lost 3 bases. In germline, CDR1 is SGHNT, CDR2 YYREEE (reference sequence). The CDR3 loop spans 18 amino acids. CDR3 coding DNA: TGTGCCAGCAGCTTGGGGGACAGGGGAGGTCCGTACACCGGGGAGCTGTTTTTT. It is translated as CASSLGDRGGPYTGELFF. Looking up the rest from reference TRBV5-4 and TRBJ2-2 gives the full variable domain: ETGVTQSPTHLIKTRGQQVTLRCSSQSGHNTVSWYQQALGQGPQFIFQYYREEENGRGNFPPRFSGLQFPNYSSELNVNALELDDSALYLCASSLGDRGGPYTGELFFGEGSRLTVL.

There are a few counts of this clonotype. This rearrangement joins TRBV29-1 to TRBJ2-7; D remains unclear. Germline V gene data show CDR1 as SQVTM and CDR2 as ANQGSEA. V lost 1 base to trimming and J lost 4 bases, with 5 bases between them. The CDR3 runs 11 residues. The CDR3 coding sequence is TGCAGCGTTGAAGGATTGTACGAGCAGTACTTC. This gives the protein CSVEGLYEQYF.

The rearrangement uses TRBV5-1 and TRBJ2-2, with a weak D call TRBD1 (6 bases). Deletions cut 0 bases from V and 3 bases from J, with 12 bases between. Germline V gives CDR1 SGHRS, CDR2 YFSETQ. The CDR3 extends over 16 amino acids. As DNA, the CDR3 is TGCGCCAGCAGCTTGGTGGGGGCGGCCGACACCGGGGAGCTGTTTTTT. It is translated as CASSLVGAADTGELFF.

The gene calls are TRBV19 and TRBJ2-7, with TRBD1 matching 9 bases. V lost 5 bases, J lost 2 bases, and 7 bases stayed unmatched. The CDR3 runs to 15 residues. CDR1 is LNHDA and CDR2 is SQIVND in the germline V gene (reference sequence). CDR3 DNA: TGTGCCAGTAGTCTTTGGGGGACAGGGACCTACGAGCAGTACTTC. Protein: CASSLWGTGTYEQYF.

This chain links TRBV7-6 with TRBJ2-7; TRBD1 is a possible D gene (6 bases). Germline CDR1 and CDR2: SGHVS and FNYEAQ. With 5 bases removed from V and 4 bases from J, the gap between germline ends came to 15 bases. This CDR3 is 14 amino acids long. CDR3 in amino acids: CASSVEGETYEQYF. Written as DNA, the CDR3 is TGTGCCAGCAGCGTCGAGGGGGAAACTTACGAGCAGTACTTC. The entire variable domain, with the rest obtained from reference TRBV7-6 and TRBJ2-7, is as follows: GAGVSQSPRYKVTKRGQDVALRCDPISGHVSLYWYRQALGQGPEFLTYFNYEAQQDKSGLPNDRFSAERPEGSISTLTIQRTEQRDSAMYRCASSVEGETYEQYFGPGTRLTVT.

This clonotype has a handful of counts. The chain is built from TRBV28 and TRBJ2-7; 7 nucleotides agree with TRBD1. J lost 4 bases, V lost 8 bases, and 14 bases had no gene match. Looked up from germline, CDR1 is MDHEN and CDR2 is SYDVKM. This CDR3 comprises 15 residues. CDR3 amino acids: CASESIEGAHYEQYF. In DNA, the CDR3 is TGTGCCAGCGAATCTATTGAGGGGGCGCATTACGAGCAGTACTTC. Combining the CDR3 with reference TRBV28 and TRBJ2-7 gives the whole variable domain DVKVTQSSRYLVKRTGEKVFLECVQDMDHENMFWYRQDPGLGLRLIYFSYDVKMKEKGDIPEGYSVSREKKERFSLILESASTNQTSMYLCASESIEGAHYEQYFGPGTRLTVT.

This clonotype was found a few times. The rearrangement links TRBV12-5 to TRBJ2-2; D ambiguous. Germline V CDR1 and CDR2: LGHNT, FRNRAP. This CDR3 spans 13 amino acids. Trimming left V 2 bases short and J 4 bases short, with 5 bases between. The CDR3 nucleotides read TGTGCTAGTGGTTTGTCCCTCACCGGGGAGCTGTTTTTT. Translated: CASGLSLTGELFF.

The chain is built from TRBV30 and TRBJ2-7, with 11 bases identical to TRBD2. CDR1 is GTSNPN, CDR2 SVGIG, per germline (reference sequence). Trimming cost V 8 bases and J 6 bases; bases outside gene matches: 9. CDR3 length: 13 amino acids. The CDR3 sequence: CAGEPLAGGEQYF. DNA of the CDR3: TGTGCCGGGGAACCTCTAGCGGGGGGCGAGCAGTACTTC.

There are many counts of this clonotype. The V call is TRBV7-9, the J call TRBJ1-5; 9 positions match TRBD1. The CDR3 loop spans 15 amino acids. Germline loops: CDR1 SEHNR, CDR2 FQNEAQ (reference sequence). The J segment lost 3 bases and the V segment lost 3 bases, leaving 3 bases of the junction unmatched. The CDR3 DNA is TGTGCCAGCAGCTTGGGACAGGGTCTCAATCAGCCCCAGCATTTT. Protein product: CASSLGQGLNQPQHF. The complete variable domain, with remaining parts taken from reference TRBV7-9 and TRBJ1-5, reads DTGVSQNPRHKITKRGQNVTFRCDPISEHNRLYWYRQTLGQGPEFLTYFQNEAQLEKSRLLSDRFSAERPKGSFSTLEIQRTEQGDSAMYLCASSLGQGLNQPQHFGDGTRLSIL.